One and the same sample provided the 15 T cell receptor beta chains below, sequenced in a study of shared clonotypes between healthy human individuals. Sequencing was performed with immunoSEQ multiplex PCR; in TCRdb, only in-frame clones are kept and a portion is missing. This sample carries about 2.3 million clones, 90% to 95% of them seen once, and the ten largest clones take under 0.45%. The material sequenced was naive CD4+ T cells from PBMCs. This sample's subset: CD45RA+ positively selected. The receptors derive from a man aged 18 to 29 in good health. Some clones in this sample may be carry-over from other donors' samples.

The chain has TRBV5-4 and TRBJ2-3; 8 bases agree with TRBD2. The CDR3 has 15 residues. Trimming took 2 bases from V and 5 from J; bases not matched to a gene: 7. The germline CDR1 and CDR2 sequences are SGHNT and YYREEE (reference sequence). The CDR3 protein is CASSLAGEGRDTQYF. The CDR3 DNA reads as TGTGCCAGCAGCTTAGCGGGAGAAGGTCGAGATACGCAGTATTTT.

A word on this clone: The junction shows a germline mismatch at one end, possibly a read error. V gene TRBV30 combines with J gene TRBJ1-1, with D hard to call. The CDR3 contains 13 residues. Germline V gene lookup returns CDR1 GTSNPN and CDR2 SVGIG (reference sequence). CDR3 sequence (DNA): TGTGCCTGGAGTCCTAATGGGGTGGCGGAGTCGGGTTTT. Encoded protein: CAWSPNGVAESGF.

As to this clone: The sample contains more than one DNA sequence encoding this CDR3. CDR3 DNA: TGCGCCAGCAGTCACGAGGGAGGGCCGTACGAGCAGTACTTC. It yields the protein CASSHEGGPYEQYF. The chain joins TRBV5-1 to TRBJ2-7, with 7 bases lining up with TRBD2. With V trimmed by 5 bases and J by 4 bases, 9 bases remained unmatched. CDR1 is SGHRS, CDR2 YFSETQ, per germline. This CDR3 is 14 amino acids long.

As concerns this clone: Other DNA sequences of this sample code for an identical CDR3. The chain joins TRBV28 to TRBJ2-7; D is unclear. V was cut by 3 bases and J by 0 bases, with 6 bases left in between. From germline, CDR1 is MDHEN and CDR2 SYDVKM. The CDR3 length is 13 residues. The chain's CDR3 is CASSFSNSYEQYF. CDR3 coding DNA: TGTGCCAGCAGTTTCTCAAACTCCTACGAGCAGTACTTC.

This rearrangement joins TRBV5-6 to TRBJ2-1; no reliable D call. The CDR3 length is 15 residues. Deletions cut 2 bases from V and 0 bases from J, with 9 bases between. The germline V gene encodes CDR1 SGHDT and CDR2 YYEEEE. For the CDR3, the DNA is TGTGCCAGCAGCTTTCTGCGGCCCTCCTACAATGAGCAGTTCTTC. Protein product: CASSFLRPSYNEQFF.

The chain has TRBV28 and TRBJ2-5; the D gene is possibly TRBD2 (5 bases). V lost 8 bases, J lost 7 bases, and 23 bases lay in between. The CDR3 spans 15 residues. From germline, CDR1 is MDHEN and CDR2 SYDVKM. Here the CDR3 DNA reads TGTGCCAGCGTGCCATATTTGTCCCGTGCGGGGACCCAGTACTTC. Translation gives CASVPYLSRAGTQYF.

This chain joins TRBV5-1 and TRBJ2-1; 10 nucleotides agree with TRBD2. Germline values: CDR1 SGHRS, CDR2 YFSETQ. The CDR3 is 15 residues long. Trimming cost V 3 bases and J 3 bases; bases outside gene matches: 3. CDR3 nucleotide sequence: TGCGCCAGCAGCTGGGCTAGCGGGAGCTACAATGAGCAGTTCTTC. Translated: CASSWASGSYNEQFF. Full variable domain (outside the CDR3, taken from reference TRBV5-1 and TRBJ2-1): KAGVTQTPRYLIKTRGQQVTLSCSPISGHRSVSWYQQTPGQGLQFLFEYFSETQRNKGNFPGRFSGRQFSNSRSEMNVSTLELGDSALYLCASSWASGSYNEQFFGPGTRLTVL.

This chain joins TRBV7-8 and TRBJ2-1, with TRBD2 matching over 12 bases. Losses at the gene ends were 4 bases for V and 5 bases for J; bases not matched to a gene: 6. The germline CDR1 and CDR2 sequences are SGHVS and FQNEAQ. This CDR3 has 16 residues. This chain's CDR3 is CASSSLAGGPHNEQFF. For the CDR3, the DNA is TGTGCCAGCAGCTCCCTAGCGGGAGGGCCCCACAATGAGCAGTTCTTC. The full variable domain, with the rest looked up from reference TRBV7-8 and TRBJ2-1, is GAGVSQSPRYKVAKRGQDVALRCDPISGHVSLFWYQQALGQGPEFLTYFQNEAQLDKSGLPSDRFFAERPEGSVSTLKIQRTQQEDSAVYLCASSSLAGGPHNEQFFGPGTRLTVL.

The J gene is TRBJ2-3, the V gene TRBV30, with 7 bases fitting TRBD2. J lost 2 bases, V lost 3 bases, and 8 bases had no gene match. The length of the CDR3 is 15 residues. Germline V lookup: CDR1 GTSNPN, CDR2 SVGIG (reference sequence). The CDR3 sequence: CAWSRLAATTDTQYF. The CDR3 DNA follows: TGTGCCTGGAGCCGTCTAGCGGCCACCACAGATACGCAGTATTTT.

The gene calls are TRBV28 and TRBJ2-7; D might be TRBD1 (6 bases). V lost 8 bases to trimming and J lost 2 bases, with 10 bases between them. The germline V gene has CDR1 MDHEN and CDR2 SYDVKM. The CDR3 is 12 residues long. In nucleotides, the CDR3 is TGTGCCAGCTCCAGGGACACCTACGAGCAGTACTTC. Translating gives CASSRDTYEQYF.

The rearrangement links TRBV18 to TRBJ1-2; a weak D match, TRBD1 (5 bases). The CDR3 consists of 15 residues. V was shortened by 3 bases and J by 4 bases, with 15 bases between the two germline ends. Looked up from germline, CDR1 is KGHSH and CDR2 is LQKENI. The CDR3 loop is CASSPARGDVYGYTF. The CDR3 nucleotides are TGTGCCAGCTCACCCGCAAGGGGCGATGTCTATGGCTACACCTTC.

The gene calls are TRBV10-1 and TRBJ2-4; TRBD2 agrees at 9 bases. This CDR3 has 13 amino acids. After removal of 6 bases from V and 9 bases from J, the junction contained 6 bases not matched to a gene. Germline CDR1 is WNHNN and CDR2 is SYGVQD (reference sequence). The CDR3 region is CASSPAGGRIQYF. The CDR3 DNA sequence: TGCGCCAGCAGCCCAGCGGGAGGTCGCATTCAGTACTTC.

The genes are TRBV10-3 and TRBJ2-2; D is perhaps TRBD2 (6 bases). Germline V gives CDR1 ENHRY, CDR2 SYGVKD. This CDR3 comprises 14 residues. Trimming left V 7 bases short and J 3 bases short, with 12 bases between. The CDR3 protein is CAIKAGRDTGELFF. Written as DNA, the CDR3 is TGTGCCATCAAGGCGGGGCGGGACACCGGGGAGCTGTTTTTT.

The chain combines TRBV28 with TRBJ2-5; no definite D call. Trimming left V 4 bases short and J 6 bases short, with 9 bases between. The CDR3 runs to 12 residues. From germline, CDR1 is MDHEN and CDR2 SYDVKM. Written as DNA, the CDR3 is TGTGCCAGCAGTTCGTCCCTGAAGACCCAGTACTTC. Translating it yields CASSSSLKTQYF.

The chain has TRBV4-1 and TRBJ2-1; 9 bases are a match to TRBD1. This CDR3 has 16 residues. J gave up 3 bases and V 4 bases, and 7 bases lay outside the gene matches. The germline V gene encodes CDR1 MGHRA and CDR2 YSYEKL. This CDR3 reads CASSPAGQGFYNEQFF. In nucleotides, the CDR3 is TGCGCCAGCAGCCCCGCGGGACAGGGATTCTACAATGAGCAGTTCTTC.